The rows below give T cell receptor beta chains drawn from one sample of a study of radiotherapy plus CTLA-4 blockade in lung cancer. Method: immunoSEQ multiplex PCR; TCRdb's copy keeps in-frame clones and lacks some. The sample records about 32,000 clones, roughly four fifths being singletons. This specimen consisted of peripheral blood, obtained from a patient treated with radiotherapy plus ipilimumab. The origin of the receptors is a human donor with non-small cell lung cancer that progressed on radiotherapy plus ipilimumab. The conserved cysteine and the conserved F or W are not part of the CDR3 here. Fields, in order: J gene, V gene, CDR3 protein.

TRBJ1-1 TRBV13 ASTFDSRNTEAF
TRBJ2-3 TRBV5-1 ASSSSGGGVDTQY
TRBJ1-1 TRBV14 ASSQSVNTEAF
TRBJ2-2 TRBV19 ASADVNTGELF
TRBJ1-5 TRBV7-2 ASSSMTGVQPQH
TRBJ1-1 TRBV4-1 ASSQATFSGTEAF
TRBJ2-1 TRBV10-2 ASSEFGGGLDEQF
TRBJ1-4 TRBV27 ASSLRQGAAPRLGDEKLF
TRBJ1-2 TRBV6-1 ASTGGKGHLRYT
TRBJ2-1 TRBV7-9 ASSAHLLAGGYNEQF
TRBJ2-1 TRBV27 ASSLELAGFYNEQF
TRBJ2-5 TRBV19 ASRQRGEGETQY
TRBJ2-4 TRBV7-2 ASSLVGGAKNIQY
TRBJ2-3 TRBV7-9 ASSLAASGATDTQY
TRBJ2-7 TRBV11-2 ASSSNSYRYYEQY
TRBJ2-1 TRBV27 ASSLRIGQGMGNEQF
TRBJ2-3 TRBV13 ASSSLRGVPQGARDTQY
TRBJ2-1 TRBV29-1 SVVLGTGGSNEQF
TRBJ2-3 TRBV7-2 ASSLGVTVTDTQY
TRBJ1-5 TRBV7-8 ASSLAGTGANQPQH
TRBJ1-3 TRBV2 ASSDPGTAEHSGNTIY
TRBJ2-7 TRBV21-1 ASSKGGLGRGADLTYEQY
TRBJ2-3 TRBV7-3 ASSPDSGGTDTQY
TRBJ1-1 TRBV19 ASSIGEGAEAF
TRBJ2-1 TRBV28 ASSFASGGALNEQF
TRBJ2-7 TRBV23-1 ASSHPPECEQY
TRBJ2-3 TRBV11-2 ASSESLRDTQY
TRBJ1-2 TRBV21-1 ASSKAPRGDDGYT
TRBJ2-2 TRBV6-1 ASRWGGPNTGELF
TRBJ2-7 TRBV6-5 ASSYFTGGTYEQY
TRBJ1-5 TRBV15 ATSRVNQPQH
TRBJ2-2 TRBV5-1 ASSLSSSAGELF
TRBJ2-2 TRBV9 ASSPSTSNTGELF